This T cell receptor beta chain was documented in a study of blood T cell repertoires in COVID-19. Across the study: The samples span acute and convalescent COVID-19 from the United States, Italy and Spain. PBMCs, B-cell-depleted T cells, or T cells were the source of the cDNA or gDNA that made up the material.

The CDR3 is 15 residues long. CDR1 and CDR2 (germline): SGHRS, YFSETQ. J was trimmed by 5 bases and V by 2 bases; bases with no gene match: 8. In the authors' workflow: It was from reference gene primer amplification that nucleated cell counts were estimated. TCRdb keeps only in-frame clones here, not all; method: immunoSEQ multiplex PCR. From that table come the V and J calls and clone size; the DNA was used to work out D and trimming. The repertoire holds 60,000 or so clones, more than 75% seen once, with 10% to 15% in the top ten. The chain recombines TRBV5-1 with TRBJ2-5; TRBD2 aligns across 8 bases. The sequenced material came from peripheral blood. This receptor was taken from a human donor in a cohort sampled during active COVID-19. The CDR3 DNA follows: TGCGCCAGCAGCTTTGGGTCGAGCGGGGGTGAGACCCAGTACTTC. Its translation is CASSFGSSGGETQYF.